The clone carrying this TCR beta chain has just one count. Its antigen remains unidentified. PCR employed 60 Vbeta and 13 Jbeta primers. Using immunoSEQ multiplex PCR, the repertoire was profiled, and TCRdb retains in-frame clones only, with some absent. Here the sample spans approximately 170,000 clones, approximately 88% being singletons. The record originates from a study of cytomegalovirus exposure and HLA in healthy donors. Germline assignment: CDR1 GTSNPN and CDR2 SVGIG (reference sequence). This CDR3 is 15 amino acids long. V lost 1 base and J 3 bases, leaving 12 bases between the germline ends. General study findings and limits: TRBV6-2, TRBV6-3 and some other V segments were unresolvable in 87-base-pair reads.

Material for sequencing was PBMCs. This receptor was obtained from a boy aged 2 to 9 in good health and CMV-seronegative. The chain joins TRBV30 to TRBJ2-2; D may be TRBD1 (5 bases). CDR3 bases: TGTGCCTGGAGTGAGAGGCGACAGCACACCGGGGAGCTGTTTTTT. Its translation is CAWSERRQHTGELFF.